Detailed here is one TCR beta chain. Its antigen is not known. This entry is derived from a study of OX40 agonist ivuxolimab in advanced cancers. Study-level background: At doses from 0.01 to 10 mg/kg, patients were given intravenous ivuxolimab every 2 weeks. Those enrolled were roughly 80% male, with a mean age of about 66 years and ages from about 20 to 85. Whole-study findings and limits: The study found that CD8+ T cells averaged more expanded clones than CD4+.

Sequenced by immunoSEQ multiplex PCR; TCRdb stores in-frame clones only, minus some. Among 65,000 to 90,000 clones listed, 84% were seen once. Baseline was the first blood sampling point, followed by cycle 4 day 1 and cycle 7 day 1. The V gene lost 0 bases and the J gene lost 2 bases, with 15 bases spanning the gap. Germline V CDR1 and CDR2: SGHNT, YYREEE (reference sequence). The CDR3 is 17 amino acids. Source: CD4+ or CD8+ T cells sorted from blood, taken in a trial of the OX40 agonist ivuxolimab. The sequence derives from an adult with an advanced solid tumor such as melanoma, head and neck, liver or kidney cancer. The chain combines TRBV5-4 with TRBJ1-3; D is undetermined. CDR3 nucleotide sequence: TGTGCCAGCAGCTTGGGTGACGGACCGAAGGCTGGAAACACCATATATTTT. This codes for CASSLGDGPKAGNTIYF.